These 11 T cell receptor beta chains were sequenced from one sample in a study of ipilimumab plus nivolumab after autologous stem cell transplantation. Repertoires were generated with immunoSEQ multiplex PCR, while TCRdb's copy carries only in-frame clones and drops some. The sample lists some 43,000 clones, nearly 90% occurring once. Sequences were derived from PBMCs, sampled in a trial of ipilimumab plus nivolumab as post-transplant consolidation. The receptors were gathered from a male donor with multiple myeloma.

In its sample, this clone was seen a few times. CDR3 sequence (DNA): TGTGCCAGCGGGGGAAGATCCGGTTCACCCCTCCACTTT. Translated, it gives CASGGRSGSPLHF. The rearrangement joins TRBV27 to TRBJ1-6; a weak D match, TRBD1 (5 bases). V was clipped by 8 bases and J by 9 bases, with 14 bases between them. This CDR3 region has 13 residues. Germline V gene data show CDR1 as MNHEY and CDR2 as SMNVEV (reference sequence).

V usage is TRBV7-2 and J usage is TRBJ1-1, with D tentatively TRBD1 (6 bases). Germline-derived CDR1 and CDR2 are SGHTA and FQGNSA. The CDR3 extends over 14 amino acids. V gave up 2 bases and J gave up 5 bases, with 12 bases separating them. The CDR3 coding sequence is TGTGCCAGCAGCTTACTCGGGAGGGGGACTGAAGCTTTCTTT. Translating gives CASSLLGRGTEAFF. The variable domain in full, with the rest retrieved from reference TRBV7-2 and TRBJ1-1, is GAGVSQSPSNKVTEKGKDVELRCDPISGHTALYWYRQSLGQGLEFLIYFQGNSAPDKSGLPSDRFSAERTGGSVSTLTIQRTQQEDSAVYLCASSLLGRGTEAFFGQGTRLTVV.

The chain uses TRBV19 and TRBJ2-1; D not certain. Germline assignment: CDR1 LNHDA and CDR2 SQIVND (reference sequence). With 4 bases removed from V and 2 bases from J, the gap between germline ends came to 12 bases. CDR3 length equals 15 residues. The CDR3 here is CASSTTNDAYNEQFF. As DNA, the CDR3 is TGTGCCAGTAGTACGACGAATGACGCCTACAATGAGCAGTTCTTC. Combining the CDR3 with reference TRBV19 and TRBJ2-1 gives the whole variable domain DGGITQSPKYLFRKEGQNVTLSCEQNLNHDAMYWYRQDPGQGLRLIYYSQIVNDFQKGDIAEGYSVSREKKESFPLTVTSAQKNPTAFYLCASSTTNDAYNEQFFGPGTRLTVL.

The chain couples TRBV19 to TRBJ1-2; TRBD1 matches at 9 bases. J gave up 1 base and V 5 bases, and 5 bases lay outside the gene matches. In germline, CDR1 is LNHDA, CDR2 SQIVND (reference sequence). The CDR3 has 15 amino acids. The CDR3 region is CASSSPGQGNYGYTF. As DNA, the CDR3 is TGTGCCAGTAGTTCACCGGGACAGGGTAACTATGGCTACACCTTC.

The rearrangement links TRBV7-6 to TRBJ2-5; D is perhaps TRBD2 (8 bases). Trimming shortened V by 8 bases and J by 7 bases, and 32 bases separated the two germline ends. Germline CDR1 and CDR2: SGHVS and FNYEAQ. CDR3 length: 18 amino acids. The CDR3 loop reads CASARGQRLAGIPVTQYF. As DNA, the CDR3 is TGTGCCAGCGCCCGGGGACAGAGGTTAGCGGGGATCCCCGTGACCCAGTACTTC.

The count of this clone is one. The J gene is TRBJ1-5, the V gene TRBV19; 7 bases fit TRBD1. From germline, CDR1 is LNHDA and CDR2 SQIVND (reference sequence). This CDR3 spans 16 amino acids. Losses at the gene ends were 6 bases for V and 5 bases for J; bases not matched to a gene: 13. The DNA for the CDR3 is TGTGCCAGTAGCCACGGACGGCCAGGGGGGTATCAGCCCCAGCATTTT. This gives the protein CASSHGRPGGYQPQHF.

The genes are TRBV28 and TRBJ2-1; D possibly corresponds to TRBD2 (6 bases). Germline V gives CDR1 MDHEN, CDR2 SYDVKM. This CDR3 has 13 residues. V was shortened by 7 bases and J by 6 bases, with 13 bases between the two germline ends. Here the CDR3 reads CASNLARPNEQFF. The CDR3 coding sequence is TGTGCCAGCAATCTAGCGCGACCCAATGAGCAGTTCTTC.

The sample holds one count of this clone. The rearrangement joins TRBV10-2 to TRBJ2-1, with D uncertain. Germline CDR1 WSHSY, CDR2 SAAADI. Trimming cost V 8 bases and J 3 bases, with 14 bases left between them. The CDR3 spans 14 residues. The CDR3 region has the DNA TGCGCCAGCTACTACTCTCGGGTCTACAATGAGCAGTTCTTC. It codes for CASYYSRVYNEQFF.

The chain links TRBV7-2 to TRBJ1-3; D is unresolved. This CDR3 spans 15 amino acids. V was cut by 3 bases and J by 0 bases, with 9 bases left in between. Germline CDR1 is SGHTA and CDR2 is FQGNSA. The CDR3 protein is CASSFPRGSGNTIYF. Here the CDR3 DNA reads TGTGCCAGCAGCTTCCCCCGGGGCTCTGGAAACACCATATATTTT.

This sequence joins TRBV5-1 and TRBJ1-6; D perhaps matches TRBD1 (6 bases). The germline V gene encodes CDR1 SGHRS and CDR2 YFSETQ. The ends were cut back, 0 bases at V and 4 bases at J, with 11 bases in the middle. The CDR3 consists of 16 residues. This chain's CDR3 is CASSLARTEYNSPLHF. CDR3 bases: TGCGCCAGCAGCTTGGCGCGGACAGAATATAATTCACCCCTCCACTTT.

CDR3 amino acids: CASSSTGLNTEAFF. The CDR3 bases are TGTGCCAGCTCGTCAACAGGATTGAACACTGAAGCTTTCTTT. The chain recombines TRBV18 with TRBJ1-1, with D perhaps TRBD1 (5 bases). Germline CDR1 is KGHSH and CDR2 is LQKENI. The CDR3 covers 14 residues. The germline V and J ends were trimmed by 6 bases and 0 bases, with 11 bases remaining between them.